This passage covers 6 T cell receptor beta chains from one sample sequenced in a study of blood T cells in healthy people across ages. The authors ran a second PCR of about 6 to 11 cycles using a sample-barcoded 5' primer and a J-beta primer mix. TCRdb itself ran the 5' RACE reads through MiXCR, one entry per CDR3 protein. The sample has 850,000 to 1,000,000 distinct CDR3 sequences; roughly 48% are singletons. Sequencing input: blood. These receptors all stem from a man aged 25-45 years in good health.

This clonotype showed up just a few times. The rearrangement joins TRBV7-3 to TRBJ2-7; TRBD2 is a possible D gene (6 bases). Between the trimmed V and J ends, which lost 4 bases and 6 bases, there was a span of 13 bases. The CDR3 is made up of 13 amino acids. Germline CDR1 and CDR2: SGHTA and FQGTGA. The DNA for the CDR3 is TGTGCCAGCAGCTCCTCGCCGGAGGGCGAGCAGTACTTC. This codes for CASSSSPEGEQYF.

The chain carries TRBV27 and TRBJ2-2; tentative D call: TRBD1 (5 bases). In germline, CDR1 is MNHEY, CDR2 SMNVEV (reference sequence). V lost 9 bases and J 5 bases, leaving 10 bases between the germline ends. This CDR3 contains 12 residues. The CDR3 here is CASRKGTGELFF. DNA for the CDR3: TGTGCCAGTAGAAAGGGGACCGGGGAGCTGTTTTTT.

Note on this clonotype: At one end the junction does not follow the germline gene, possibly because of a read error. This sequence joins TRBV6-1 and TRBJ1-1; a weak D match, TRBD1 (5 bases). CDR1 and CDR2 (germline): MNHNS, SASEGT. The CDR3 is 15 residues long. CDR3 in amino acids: CAGSESGGMNTEAFF. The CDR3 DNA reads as TGTGCCGGCAGTGAAAGCGGGGGGATGAACACTGAAGCTTTCTTT.

DNA for the CDR3: TGCGCCAGCAGCCAAGAATTTGGACGGCCTAACGAGCCCCAGCATTTT. Translating it yields CASSQEFGRPNEPQHF. The chain carries TRBV4-3 and TRBJ1-5, with unresolved D. Per the germline V gene, CDR1 is LGHNA and CDR2 is YSLEER. The CDR3 runs 16 residues. V was trimmed by 0 bases and J by 8 bases, leaving 17 bases between them.

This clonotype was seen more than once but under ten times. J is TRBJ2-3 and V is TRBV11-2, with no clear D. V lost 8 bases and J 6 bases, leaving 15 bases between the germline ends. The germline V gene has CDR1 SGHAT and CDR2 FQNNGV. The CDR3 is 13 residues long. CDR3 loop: CASSGSLRDTQYF. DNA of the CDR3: TGTGCCAGCTCAGGCTCTTTGAGGGATACGCAGTATTTT.

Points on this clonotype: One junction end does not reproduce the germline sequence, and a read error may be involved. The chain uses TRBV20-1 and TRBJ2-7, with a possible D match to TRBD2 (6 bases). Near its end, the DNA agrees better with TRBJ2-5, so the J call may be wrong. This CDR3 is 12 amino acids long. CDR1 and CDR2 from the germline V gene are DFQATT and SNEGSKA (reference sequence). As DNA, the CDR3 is TGCAGTACTAGAAGACTAGAAGAGACCCAGTACTTC. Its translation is CSTRRLEETQYF.